Included here is one T cell receptor (beta chain) sequence, with context. Its specificity is unknown. The sample originates from a study of post-analysis software for immune sequencing data. Across the study: Included among the disease courses, which were recorded for the cohort, were relapsing-remitting, secondary progressive and progressive-relapsing multiple sclerosis.

The authors incorporated unique molecular identifiers into the TCR beta cDNA libraries. TCRdb reanalysed the PCR reads using MiXCR and keeps one entry per CDR3 protein. The sample has around 400,000 distinct CDR3 sequences; about 40% are singletons. Whole-study findings and limits: Samples from a shared batch, those prepared together, strongly co-clustered by F measure.

This TCR was sampled from a girl aged 2 to 10 with multiple sclerosis. The sequencing input was blood.

The CDR3 loop is CASSLTRRGPGGTQYF. For the CDR3, the DNA is TGTGCCAGCAGTTTGACGAGGCGAGGACCAGGGGGAACCCAGTACTTC. The rearrangement joins TRBV28 to TRBJ2-5; 7 bases match TRBD1. V lost 3 bases and J lost 8; bases outside the gene matches: 15. The germline V gene has CDR1 MDHEN and CDR2 SYDVKM. This CDR3 comprises 16 residues.